This entry features one TCR beta chain sequence. The antigen remains undetermined. V was pared by 0 bases and J by 6 bases, with 14 bases of the junction left unmatched. In germline, CDR1 is LGHNA, CDR2 YSLEER. This CDR3 is 18 amino acids long. These data come from a study of T cell responses to AZD1222 COVID-19 vaccine. Regarding the study as a whole: Following two doses of AZD1222, Spike-specific TCR breadth and depth rose. Vaccine-related CD4 TCRs covered spike, predominating at 160-218 and 743-854.

Sequenced by immunoSEQ multiplex PCR; TCRdb stores in-frame clones only, minus some. The sample has roughly 170,000 clones; 75% to 95% are singletons. Specimen: peripheral blood, collected on day 0 of AZD1222 vaccination. The rearrangement links TRBV4-3 to TRBJ2-3; TRBD2 matches at 8 bases. This receptor was taken from an adult in good health. In DNA, the CDR3 is TGCGCCAGCAGCCAAGACTGGGCCCAGCGGGGGCGCGCGGATACGCAGTATTTT. It specifies CASSQDWAQRGRADTQYF.